The T cell receptor (beta chain) under discussion was sequenced for a study of shared clonotypes between healthy human individuals. On the study more broadly: Donors were a couple of women and a few men aged 18 to 49. General study results and limits: Despite large depth, rarefaction showed incomplete sorted-subset sequencing.

CDR1 is SGHKS and CDR2 is YYEKEE in the germline V gene (reference sequence). V was clipped by 2 bases and J by 5 bases, with 20 bases between them. The CDR3 loop spans 17 amino acids. Notes on this clone: Its specificity is not known.

Sorted-subset replicate PCR reactions contained roughly 210 ng DNA, corresponding to about 30,000 T cell genomes. Profiled with immunoSEQ multiplex PCR; TCRdb holds only in-frame clones, not every one. This sample has under 2,000,000 clones, with approximately 94% found just once. Naive-designated CD8 cells lacked CD45RO, were positively enriched for CCR7, and omitted terminally differentiated effector memory CD45RA+ cells. Input material: naive CD8+ T cells sorted from blood. V is TRBV5-5 and J is TRBJ2-1; D uncertain. The receptor comes from a man between 18 and 29 years old in good health. The chain's CDR3 is CASSFAATSLYDNEQFF. The CDR3 nucleotides read TGTGCCAGCAGCTTTGCGGCAACCTCACTTTACGACAATGAGCAGTTCTTC. Together with reference TRBV5-5 and TRBJ2-1, the CDR3 gives the full variable domain: DAGVTQSPTHLIKTRGQQVTLRCSPISGHKSVSWYQQVLGQGPQFIFQYYEKEERGRGNFPDRFSARQFPNYSSELNVNALLLGDSALYLCASSFAATSLYDNEQFFGPGTRLTVL.